A selection of T cell receptor beta chains follows, all from one sample in a study of shared clonotypes between healthy human individuals. TCRdb's copy holds only in-frame clones and misses some; the assay was immunoSEQ multiplex PCR. This table has approximately 1,000,000 clones, 70% to 85% appearing once. Sequencing used memory CD4+ T cells from PBMCs. The receptors here all came from a man younger than 30 in good health. Some clones in this sample may be carry-over from other donors' samples. CDR3s include the opening cysteine and the closing phenylalanine or tryptophan. A D gene is named only where the DNA matches it firmly. Clone size is not always given. Where it is, it says once, few, many or a class for expanded clones.

17	TRBV4-2	NA	TRBJ2-7	TRBD1	TGTGCCAGCAGCCAAGATTCGACAGGGGGTCTCCCCCTCGAGCAGTACTTC	CASSQDSTGGLPLEQYF
15	TRBV2	NA	TRBJ2-2	NA	TGTGCCAGCAGCCTTGGACAGAGATGGACCGGGGAGCTGTTTTTT	CASSLGQRWTGELFF
11	TRBV7-2	NA	TRBJ1-1	NA	TGTGCCAGCATGGCAAACACTGAAGCTTTCTTT	CASMANTEAFF
13	TRBV6-1	NA	TRBJ2-5	NA	TGTGCCAGCAGTGGGGGACGGAGGGAGACCCAGTACTTC	CASSGGRRETQYF
17	TRBV27	NA	TRBJ2-1	NA	TGTGCCAGCACACGGGAGACAGATCCTTCACTCTACAATGAGCAGTTCTTC	CASTRETDPSLYNEQFF
15	TRBV5-1	NA	TRBJ2-7	NA	TGCGCCAGCAGCTTGGGCCCGACAATGACCTACGAGCAGTACTTC	CASSLGPTMTYEQYF
15	TRBV9	NA	TRBJ2-7	NA	TGTGCCAGCAGCGCACAATTCGACAGTAACGGCGAGCAGTACTTC	CASSAQFDSNGEQYF
18	TRBV28	few	TRBJ1-3	NA	TGTGCCAGCAGTTTAGCGGAATTCGGGAGCCACTCTGGAAACACCATATATTTT	CASSLAEFGSHSGNTIYF
14	TRBV28	NA	TRBJ2-7	NA	TGTGCCAGCAGTTTGGCAGGGTTTTCCTACGAGCAGTACTTC	CASSLAGFSYEQYF
15	TRBV11-2	NA	TRBJ2-5	NA	TGTGCCAGCAGCTTACGACCCCAGGGCCGAGAGACCCAGTACTTC	CASSLRPQGRETQYF
15	TRBV29-1	NA	TRBJ2-2	NA	TGCAGCGTTGAAGATCCTTGGGGTAACACCGGGGAGCTGTTTTTT	CSVEDPWGNTGELFF
14	TRBV7-3	once	TRBJ1-2	NA	TGTGCCAGCAGCTCCGGGGCCCGGTCCGTCGGCTACACCTTC	CASSSGARSVGYTF
14	TRBV11-1	NA	TRBJ2-7	NA	TGTGCCCGCTCACGGGGAGAGAGTGGGTACGAGCAGTACTTC	CARSRGESGYEQYF
15	TRBV30	NA	TRBJ1-4	NA	TGTGCCTGGAGTGATTTGTCGAGTTATAATGAAAAACTGTTTTTT	CAWSDLSSYNEKLFF
12	TRBV10-3	NA	TRBJ2-3	NA	TGTGCCATCGGGCGGAACACAGATACGCAGTATTTT	CAIGRNTDTQYF
14	TRBV7-2	NA	TRBJ2-5	TRBD1	TGTGCCAGCAGCACCCCGACAGGGGCAGAGACCCAGTACTTC	CASSTPTGAETQYF
12	TRBV7-3	NA	TRBJ2-3	TRBD1	TGTGCCAGCAGCTTAGAGGGGGCAACGCAGTATTTT	CASSLEGATQYF
17	TRBV7-6	NA	TRBJ2-1	TRBD2	TGTGCCAGCAGCTTAGCCCCACTAGCGGGAGTAAAGAATGAGCAGTTCTTC	CASSLAPLAGVKNEQFF
17	TRBV6-1	NA	TRBJ1-4	TRBD1	TGTGCCAGCAGTGAATGGGGACAGGGGGGAACTAATGAAAAACTGTTTTTT	CASSEWGQGGTNEKLFF
14	TRBV6-6	NA	TRBJ1-1	NA	TGTGCCAGCAGTCAGACAGGTCCCGCCGCTGAAGCTTTCTTT	CASSQTGPAAEAFF
12	TRBV2	NA	TRBJ2-5	NA	TGTGCCAGCAGGAATGGTGAACGGGCCCAGTACTTC	CASRNGERAQYF
17	TRBV23-1	NA	TRBJ2-2	NA	TGCGCCAGCAGTCAATCGGGAGTGGGTGGAGACACCGGGGAGCTGTTTTTT	CASSQSGVGGDTGELFF
15	TRBV7-2	NA	TRBJ1-5	NA	TGTGCCAGCAGCTTGGGCGTTCATAGCAATCAGCCCCAGCATTTT	CASSLGVHSNQPQHF
16	TRBV10-3	NA	TRBJ1-3	NA	TGTGCCATCGTGCAGGGGTGGGGATGGGGAAGAAACACCATATATTTT	CAIVQGWGWGRNTIYF
11	TRBV30	NA	TRBJ2-1	NA	TGTGCCTGGAGTGCGACCTATGAGCAGTTCTTC	CAWSATYEQFF
14	TRBV5-1	NA	TRBJ2-7	TRBD2	TGCGCCAGCAGCCAGGGACTAGCCACCTACGAGCAGTACTTC	CASSQGLATYEQYF
14	TRBV9	NA	TRBJ2-3	NA	TGTGCCAGCAGCGTAGATCCGAGCACAGATACGCAGTATTTT	CASSVDPSTDTQYF
15	TRBV9	NA	TRBJ1-1	NA	TGTGCCAGCAGCGTGACAAGTATTGGGGAGCCTGAAGCTTTCTTT	CASSVTSIGEPEAFF
12	TRBV5-5	NA	TRBJ2-4	NA	TGTGCCAGCAGCTTGGACGGAAACATTCAGTACTTC	CASSLDGNIQYF
13	TRBV7-2	NA	TRBJ2-7	TRBD1	TGTGCCAGCAGCTTAGAACAGGGGTCCGAGCAGTACTTC	CASSLEQGSEQYF
15	TRBV5-6	NA	TRBJ2-1	NA	TGTGCCAGCAGCTTGGGCTATGGAGGGAATAATGAGCAGTTCTTC	CASSLGYGGNNEQFF
14	TRBV5-6	once	TRBJ1-6	NA	TGTGCCAGCACCATACAGGGATCGGGTTCACCCCTCCACTTT	CASTIQGSGSPLHF
15	TRBV9	NA	TRBJ1-1	NA	TGTGCCAGCAGCCGAAGTCAGGGTAGATACACTGAAGCTTTCTTT	CASSRSQGRYTEAFF
14	TRBV29-1	NA	TRBJ1-3	NA	TGCAGCGTTGAAAGAAGGACCTCTGGAAACACCATATATTTT	CSVERRTSGNTIYF
14	TRBV19	few	TRBJ2-4	TRBD1	TGTGCCAGTACCCGGACAGGGAGAGGGAACATTCAGTACTTC	CASTRTGRGNIQYF
16	TRBV11-2	NA	TRBJ2-1	TRBD2	TGTGCCAGCAGCTCCCCGGCGGGAGGTTTCTACAATGAGCAGTTCTTC	CASSSPAGGFYNEQFF
13	TRBV28	NA	TRBJ1-2	NA	TGTGCCAGCAGTTTGGGGCAAAAGTATGGCTACACCTTC	CASSLGQKYGYTF
17	TRBV4-1	once	TRBJ2-2	NA	TGCGCCAGCAGCCAAGATGCGGGACTCGCGAACACCGGGGAGCTGTTTTTT	CASSQDAGLANTGELFF
16	TRBV9	NA	TRBJ2-5	NA	TGTGCCAGCAGCAAAAAGGGGGGCCAACACCCAGAGACCCAGTACTTC	CASSKKGGQHPETQYF
11	TRBV28	once	TRBJ1-2	NA	TGTGCCAGCAGTTTCGAGGCTAGCTACACCTTC	CASSFEASYTF
16	TRBV5-4	NA	TRBJ1-4	NA	TGTGCCAGCAGCCCCTCTGCGGATGCAACTAATGAAAAACTGTTTTTT	CASSPSADATNEKLFF
15	TRBV10-2	NA	TRBJ2-3	NA	TGCGCCAGCAGTGAGCGCGGAACTAGCACAGATACGCAGTATTTT	CASSERGTSTDTQYF
14	TRBV11-2	NA	TRBJ2-3	NA	TGTGCCAGCAGCTTGGGCCGACGAAGAGATACGCAGTATTTT	CASSLGRRRDTQYF
16	TRBV5-5	NA	TRBJ1-1	TRBD1	TGTGCCAGCAGTCCTTACACCGGACAGGTGAACACTGAAGCTTTCTTT	CASSPYTGQVNTEAFF
15	TRBV9	NA	TRBJ1-5	NA	TGTGCCAGCAGCCTCGATTCCTATAGCAATCAGCCCCAGCATTTT	CASSLDSYSNQPQHF
14	TRBV6-4	NA	TRBJ1-2	TRBD1	TGTGCCAGCAGTGCGCCCAGGGGGTCCTATGGCTACACCTTC	CASSAPRGSYGYTF
21	TRBV21-1	NA	TRBJ2-5	NA	NA	CASSKGLRFGTGAHIWETQYF
14	TRBV5-1	NA	TRBJ2-7	TRBD2	TGCGCCAGCAGCTCAGTGGGAGGGGCCTCCGAGCAGTACTTC	CASSSVGGASEQYF
15	TRBV18	NA	TRBJ1-1	NA	TGTGCCAGCTCATCGGGCGATACAGGGAACACTGAAGCTTTCTTT	CASSSGDTGNTEAFF
14	TRBV7-8	NA	TRBJ1-2	NA	TGTGCCAGCAGCTTAGTTAGAGGCGTTTATGGCTACACCTTC	CASSLVRGVYGYTF
15	TRBV5-1	NA	TRBJ2-5	TRBD1	TGCGCCAGCATTCGGGGGACAGGGGCCCAAGAGACCCAGTACTTC	CASIRGTGAQETQYF
15	TRBV7-6	NA	TRBJ2-2	NA	TGTGCCAGCAGCTCCATTCCAGGGGTCACCGGGGAGCTGTTTTTT	CASSSIPGVTGELFF
14	TRBV7-2	few	TRBJ1-3	NA	TGTGCCAGCAGCTTCGCTGTCTCTGGAAACACCATATATTTT	CASSFAVSGNTIYF
16	TRBV5-1	once	TRBJ2-6	NA	TGCGCCAGCAGCCAAATACGACAGTCCGGGGCCAACGTCCTGACTTTC	CASSQIRQSGANVLTF
17	TRBV28	NA	TRBJ2-6	TRBD1	TGTGCCAGCACCTTTGGACAGGGACTCTCTGGGGCCAACGTCCTGACTTTC	CASTFGQGLSGANVLTF